The 11 T cell receptor beta chains presented below share a single source sample, sequenced in a study of blood T cells in healthy people across ages. Using a J-beta primer mix together with a sample-barcoded 5' primer, a second PCR was run for roughly 7 to 12 cycles. TCRdb re-called the 5' RACE reads with MiXCR, one entry per CDR3 protein. The table lists hundreds of thousands of distinct CDR3 sequences, around 48% of them singletons. The sequencing sample was made of blood. Every receptor here comes from a woman aged 60-75 years in good health.

V usage is TRBV27 and J usage is TRBJ2-3; D not resolved. The ends were cut back, 9 bases at V and 2 bases at J, with 6 bases in the middle. The length of the CDR3 is 11 residues. CDR1 is MNHEY and CDR2 is SMNVEV in the germline V gene (reference sequence). CDR3 sequence reads: CASQYTDTQYF. The CDR3 bases are TGTGCCAGTCAGTACACAGATACGCAGTATTTT.

This clonotype was found a few times. This rearrangement joins TRBV2 to TRBJ2-1; possible D gene TRBD2, 6 bases. V lost 1 base, J lost 9 bases, and 13 bases lay in between. The germline CDR1 and CDR2 sequences are SNHLY and FYNNEI. The CDR3 totals 14 residues. CDR3 DNA: TGTGCCAGCAGTGAAGACGGGAGAAAGATTGAGCAGTTCTTC. Protein: CASSEDGRKIEQFF.

As concerns this clonotype: One junction end does not reproduce the germline sequence, and a read error may be involved. The chain couples TRBV20-1 to TRBJ2-7, with 7 bases that match TRBD1. From germline, CDR1 is DFQATT and CDR2 SNEGSKA (reference sequence). This CDR3 region has 14 residues. DNA of the CDR3: TGCGGTGCTAGTACCGGGACAGCAGCCTACGAGCAGTACTTC. Translation gives CGASTGTAAYEQYF.

This chain joins TRBV20-1 and TRBJ2-1, with no clear D. Germline lookup yields CDR1 DFQATT and CDR2 SNEGSKA (reference sequence). This CDR3 is built from 12 residues. V lost 7 bases, J lost 8 bases, and 15 bases lay in between. The CDR3 sequence is CSVLAEADEQFF. The CDR3 nucleotides are TGCAGTGTCCTCGCGGAAGCTGATGAGCAGTTCTTC.

V gene TRBV29-1 combines with J gene TRBJ2-2; maybe TRBD2 (5 bases). This CDR3 has 12 residues. V was trimmed by 7 bases and J by 7 bases, leaving 13 bases between them. Germline CDR1 is SQVTM and CDR2 is ANQGSEA. CDR3 sequence (DNA): TGCAGCGCTGACGGGGTTGGCGGGGAGCTGTTTTTT. Translated: CSADGVGGELFF.

This chain connects TRBV2 to TRBJ1-1, with TRBD1 as a possible D gene (5 bases). This CDR3 is 15 amino acids long. CDR1 is SNHLY and CDR2 is FYNNEI in the germline V gene. The V end was cut by 7 bases, the J end by 0 bases, with 15 bases between. In nucleotides, the CDR3 is TGTGCCAGCAAACCGGGGTGGGGACTGAACACTGAAGCTTTCTTT. Translating gives CASKPGWGLNTEAFF.

The genes are TRBV20-1 and TRBJ2-7; possibly TRBD2 for D (6 bases). Germline V gene data show CDR1 as DFQATT and CDR2 as SNEGSKA (reference sequence). Trimming took 6 bases from V and 9 from J, leaving 24 bases between them. CDR3 size: 14 residues. The CDR3 sequence: CSAPSTSAGRGQYF. The CDR3 bases are TGCAGTGCCCCATCAACCTCGGCGGGAAGGGGGCAGTACTTC.

The chain recombines TRBV7-8 with TRBJ1-1, with D tentatively TRBD1 (5 bases). V dropped 2 bases and J dropped 5 bases, with 15 bases sitting between them. Per germline, CDR1 SGHVS and CDR2 FQNEAQ. The CDR3 contains 15 residues. CDR3 amino acids: CASSLTRAGGTEAFF. The CDR3 nucleotides read TGTGCCAGCAGCTTAACCCGGGCCGGGGGGACTGAAGCTTTCTTT.

The rearrangement uses TRBV5-1 and TRBJ2-7; 9 bases are shared with TRBD2. Trimming removed 2 bases from V and 0 bases from J; junction bases left unmatched: 6. CDR1 SGHRS and CDR2 YFSETQ come from the germline V gene. This CDR3 has 16 amino acids. This CDR3 reads CASSFWTSEYSYEQYF. The CDR3 nucleotides read TGCGCCAGCAGCTTCTGGACTAGCGAGTACTCCTACGAGCAGTACTTC.

This clonotype was counted a few times. The gene calls are TRBV28 and TRBJ1-2; no reliable D call. Per the germline V gene, CDR1 is MDHEN and CDR2 is SYDVKM. The CDR3 covers 14 residues. V dropped 6 bases and J dropped 4 bases, with 15 bases sitting between them. The CDR3 reads CASSPQQRTYGYTF. The CDR3 nucleotides are TGTGCCAGCAGCCCACAACAGCGAACCTATGGCTACACCTTC.

V gene TRBV2 combines with J gene TRBJ2-2, with D possibly being TRBD1 (5 bases). Trimming left V 10 bases short and J 1 base short, with 10 bases between. The CDR3 sequence is 13 residues long. Germline CDR1 is SNHLY and CDR2 is FYNNEI. The chain's CDR3 is CATADKNTGELFF. CDR3 sequence (DNA): TGTGCCACCGCGGACAAGAACACCGGGGAGCTGTTTTTT.